This TCR beta chain was recorded in a study of blood T cell repertoires in COVID-19. Overall study context: There were acute and convalescent COVID-19 samples, and they came from the United States, Italy and Spain.

Original methodology: It was from reference gene primer amplification that nucleated cell counts were estimated. Clones were read by immunoSEQ multiplex PCR, and TCRdb kept only the in-frame ones, dropping some. V and J calls and clone size follow that table, whereas D and trimming were derived from the DNA. The sample contains about 350,000 clones, around 90% of which appear only once. This CDR3 has 14 residues. The junction had 5 bases not matched to a gene; V was cut back by 5 bases and J by 2 bases. Per germline, CDR1 MNHEY and CDR2 SVGAGI. The sequence derives from an older woman with COVID-19, enrolled during active disease. Material: peripheral blood. The chain carries TRBV6-5 and TRBJ2-7, with 8 bases fitting TRBD1. CDR3 in DNA: TGTGCCAGCAGTAGGACAGGGATCCCCTACGAGCAGTACTTC. Translation: CASSRTGIPYEQYF.